Following are 18 T cell receptor beta chains from one sample sequenced in a study of T cells in Graves' hyperthyroidism and ophthalmopathy. RNA transcripts yielded amplified TCR beta CDR3 regions. First-round RT-PCR with HTBI primers amplified the TCR CDR3 region. TCRdb analysed the multiplex PCR reads with MiXCR anew, one entry per CDR3 protein. The sample carries hundreds of thousands of distinct CDR3 sequences, about 20% recorded once. Sequencing was carried out using blood. The source of these receptors is a man aged 30-40 years with Graves' ophthalmopathy.

This clonotype has a handful of counts. This chain joins TRBV5-6 and TRBJ2-3; D is perhaps TRBD2 (6 bases). CDR3 size: 15 residues. Trimming removed 1 base from V and 1 base from J, with 10 bases in between. Germline values: CDR1 SGHDT, CDR2 YYEEEE. The CDR3 loop is CASSLSPSGTDTQYF. In DNA, the CDR3 is TGTGCCAGCAGCTTGTCGCCTAGCGGCACAGATACGCAGTATTTT.

In its sample, this clonotype was seen once. This rearrangement joins TRBV3-1 to TRBJ2-7; possibly TRBD1 or TRBD2 for D (6 bases each). V was cut by 4 bases and J by 4 bases, with 14 bases left in between. The CDR3 spans 14 residues. From germline, CDR1 is LGHDT and CDR2 YNNKEL (reference sequence). CDR3 residues: CASSPGAGKYEQYF. The CDR3 DNA sequence: TGTGCCAGCAGCCCGGGGGCAGGGAAGTACGAGCAGTACTTC.

This chain links TRBV11-1 with TRBJ2-3, with 10 bases fitting TRBD2. Germline V gives CDR1 SGHAT, CDR2 FQDESV (reference sequence). V was clipped by 5 bases and J by 3 bases; unmatched bases: 8. This CDR3 spans 16 amino acids. The CDR3 DNA reads TGTGCCAGCAGCGCACGGACTAGCGGTTTTACAGATACGCAGTATTTT. It yields the protein CASSARTSGFTDTQYF.

This clonotype was counted between two and nine times. This rearrangement joins TRBV6-1 to TRBJ2-7; 7 nucleotides agree with TRBD2. CDR1 is MNHNS and CDR2 is SASEGT in the germline V gene. The V segment lost 6 bases and the J segment 2 bases; nucleotides outside the gene matches: 7. This CDR3 spans 14 amino acids. CDR3 loop: CASSPPSGAYEQYF. CDR3 coding DNA: TGTGCCAGCAGCCCGCCTAGCGGAGCCTACGAGCAGTACTTC.

Turning to this clonotype: At one end, the junction sequence differs from germline, possibly due to a read error. The rearrangement uses TRBV3-1 and TRBJ1-3; D gene uncertain. The CDR3 extends over 15 amino acids. Germline V gives CDR1 LGHDT, CDR2 YNNKEL (reference sequence). CDR3 DNA: TGTGCCAGCAGCCAAGATCGGGCCTCTGGAGACACCATATATTTT. Protein product: CASSQDRASGDTIYF. Combining the CDR3 with reference TRBV3-1 and TRBJ1-3 gives the whole variable domain DTAVSQTPKYLVTQMGNDKSIKCEQNLGHDTMYWYKQDSKKFLKIMFSYNNKELIINETVPNRFSPKSPDKAHLNLHINSLELGDSAVYFCASSQDRASGDTIYFGEGSWLTVV.

This chain uses TRBV6-2 or TRBV6-3 with TRBJ2-2; D is undetermined. Germline lookup yields CDR1 MNHEY and CDR2 SVGEGT. The CDR3 has 13 amino acids. Trimming removed 6 bases at V and 5 bases at J, with 10 bases between. The CDR3 coding sequence is TGTGCCAGCAGACCCGTGGGGACCGGGGAGCTGTTTTTT. This encodes CASRPVGTGELFF.

This clonotype was seen ten or more times. This chain connects TRBV7-9 to TRBJ1-2; D is unresolved. Germline values: CDR1 SEHNR, CDR2 FQNEAQ (reference sequence). Trimming cost V 1 base and J 4 bases, with 13 bases left between them. CDR3 length: 15 residues. Written as DNA, the CDR3 is TGTGCCAGCAGCTTAGGCGCAAACCGAGGCTATGGCTACACCTTC. Encoded protein: CASSLGANRGYGYTF.

This chain uses TRBV4-1 with TRBJ2-3, with TRBD2 as a possible D gene (6 bases). The CDR3 totals 19 residues. V was shortened by 0 bases and J by 4 bases, with 23 bases between the two germline ends. Germline V gives CDR1 MGHRA, CDR2 YSYEKL. CDR3 residues: CASSQDLGGGRARPDTQYF. CDR3 nucleotides: TGCGCCAGCAGCCAAGACCTCGGGGGTGGCAGAGCCAGGCCAGATACGCAGTATTTT.

This clonotype was seen more than once but under ten times. V is TRBV6-2 or TRBV6-3 and J is TRBJ1-2; tentative D call: TRBD1 (5 bases). Trimming left V 2 bases short and J 6 bases short, with 16 bases between. CDR3 length: 15 amino acids. Germline loops: CDR1 MNHEY, CDR2 SVGEGT. The DNA of the CDR3 is TGTGCCAGCAGTTACGCGGACGTAATGGGGCATGGCTACACCTTC. This codes for CASSYADVMGHGYTF.

The J gene is TRBJ2-1, the V gene TRBV29-1; perhaps TRBD2 as D (5 bases). This CDR3 is built from 13 residues. Germline V lookup: CDR1 SQVTM, CDR2 ANQGSEA. The V end lost 7 bases, the J end lost 3 bases, and 13 bases lay between the germline ends. The CDR3 DNA is TGCAGCGGAGCTCGCCGGGGCTACAATGAGCAGTTCTTC. It codes for CSGARRGYNEQFF.

This clonotype was counted a few times. The chain uses TRBV7-3 and TRBJ2-1; D uncertain. The CDR3 covers 13 residues. Trimming left V 1 base short and J 10 bases short, with 11 bases between. The germline V gene encodes CDR1 SGHTA and CDR2 FQGTGA. CDR3 sequence: CASSLIPSAEQFF. CDR3 nucleotides: TGTGCCAGCAGCTTAATTCCGTCCGCGGAGCAGTTCTTC.

This clonotype was seen repeatedly, ten times or more. This chain links TRBV3-1 with TRBJ1-3, with D perhaps TRBD1 (6 bases). The CDR3 runs 14 residues. Trimming cost V 1 base and J 4 bases, with 8 bases left between them. Germline V CDR1 and CDR2: LGHDT, YNNKEL (reference sequence). As DNA, the CDR3 is TGTGCCAGCAGCCAAGCGGGGGCCGGAAACACCATATATTTT. Translation gives CASSQAGAGNTIYF.

This clonotype was detected many times. The V and J genes are TRBV28 and TRBJ1-6; D gene unclear. The germline gives CDR1 MDHEN, CDR2 SYDVKM. Trimming stripped 3 bases from V and 7 bases from J, with 7 bases between. The CDR3 runs to 13 residues. CDR3 bases: TGTGCCAGCAGTTTGAGGCAAAATTCACCCCTCCACTTT. This sequence encodes CASSLRQNSPLHF. The entire variable domain, with the rest obtained from reference TRBV28 and TRBJ1-6, is as follows: DVKVTQSSRYLVKRTGEKVFLECVQDMDHENMFWYRQDPGLGLRLIYFSYDVKMKEKGDIPEGYSVSREKKERFSLILESASTNQTSMYLCASSLRQNSPLHFGNGTRLTVT.

In this sample, this clonotype turned up many times. This rearrangement joins TRBV2 to TRBJ2-7, with 15 bases identical to TRBD2. CDR3 length: 14 residues. With V trimmed by 6 bases and J by 6 bases, 3 bases remained unmatched. The germline gives CDR1 SNHLY, CDR2 FYNNEI. The CDR3 sequence is CASRSGLAGGEQYF. The CDR3 DNA reads TGTGCCAGCAGATCGGGACTAGCGGGAGGCGAGCAGTACTTC.

This clonotype has a handful of counts. This chain joins TRBV28 and TRBJ2-1; D unclear. Germline V lookup: CDR1 MDHEN, CDR2 SYDVKM. V was trimmed by 5 bases and J by 14 bases, leaving 22 bases between them. This CDR3 spans 14 amino acids. CDR3 nucleotide sequence: TGTGCCAGCAGTCCCCCCTCGGACCGGACCCGTGAGTTCTTC. It yields the protein CASSPPSDRTREFF.

The chain recombines TRBV29-1 with TRBJ2-5, with TRBD1 as a possible D gene (5 bases). The CDR3 sequence is 13 residues long. The V and J ends lost 7 bases and 2 bases respectively, with 14 bases between them. The germline V gene has CDR1 SQVTM and CDR2 ANQGSEA. CDR3 region: CSEITGGQETQYF. Written as DNA, the CDR3 is TGCAGCGAGATAACAGGCGGACAAGAGACCCAGTACTTC.

This chain links TRBV28 with TRBJ1-3; the match to TRBD1 covers 9 bases. The trim removed 4 bases at V and 5 bases at J, leaving 6 bases unmatched. From germline, CDR1 is MDHEN and CDR2 SYDVKM. The CDR3 contains 15 residues. The CDR3, as DNA: TGTGCCAGCAGTTCGACAGGGGGTAATAGAAACACCATATATTTT. Translating gives CASSSTGGNRNTIYF.

A word on this clonotype: One end of the junction does not line up with germline, which may come from a read error. The chain joins TRBV5-5 to TRBJ2-2; 7 bases fit TRBD2. The CDR3 consists of 18 residues. Germline loops: CDR1 SGHKS, CDR2 YYEKEE (reference sequence). CDR3 in amino acids: CASSADHLADTNTGELSF. The CDR3 DNA reads TGTGCCAGCAGCGCCGACCACCTAGCGGACACGAACACCGGGGAGCTGTCTTTT.